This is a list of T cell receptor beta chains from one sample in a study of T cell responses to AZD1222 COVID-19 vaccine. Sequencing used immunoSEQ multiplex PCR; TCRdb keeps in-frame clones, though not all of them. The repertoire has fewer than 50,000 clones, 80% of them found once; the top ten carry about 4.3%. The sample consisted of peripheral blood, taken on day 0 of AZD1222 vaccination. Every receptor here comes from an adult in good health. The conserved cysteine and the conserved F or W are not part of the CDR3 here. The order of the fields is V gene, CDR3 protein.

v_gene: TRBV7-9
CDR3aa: ASSRGQSTDTQY

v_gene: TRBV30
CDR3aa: AWSVGVGANVLT

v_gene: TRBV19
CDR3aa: ASSNRATYEQY

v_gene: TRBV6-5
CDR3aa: ASSYGLLDRGYEQY

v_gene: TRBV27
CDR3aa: ASRSLYSNQPQH

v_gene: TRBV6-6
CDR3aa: ASRDSAGNTEAF

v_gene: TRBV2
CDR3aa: ASKGSSPGELF

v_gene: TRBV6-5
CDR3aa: ASSQTGGSSPLH

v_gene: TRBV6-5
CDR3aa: ASSYSTAANTIY

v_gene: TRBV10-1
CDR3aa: ASSEGAGKSYEQY

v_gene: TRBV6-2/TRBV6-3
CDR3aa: ASSRNREGGYT

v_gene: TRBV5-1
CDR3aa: ASSPEGLNTEAF

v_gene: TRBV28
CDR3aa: ASSLLDRRLYGYT

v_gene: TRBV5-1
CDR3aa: ASSVEYGDEQY

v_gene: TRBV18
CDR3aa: ASSPPDRSSGNTIY

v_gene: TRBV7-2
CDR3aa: ASSPATPEQF

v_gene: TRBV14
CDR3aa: ASNTGGSGNTIY

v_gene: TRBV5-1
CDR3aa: ASSPGQSLVYNEQF

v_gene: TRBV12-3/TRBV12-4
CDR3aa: ASRRTGNTEAF

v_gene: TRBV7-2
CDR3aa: ASTFSGAGKAF

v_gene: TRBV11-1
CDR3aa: ASSLVAGGASEAF

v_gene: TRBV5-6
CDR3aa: ASSFSSSYEQY

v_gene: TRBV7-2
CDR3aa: ASSFKVNPGELF

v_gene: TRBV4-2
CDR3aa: ASSQENPGRDEQF

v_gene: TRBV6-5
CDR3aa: ASSYSVGTYEQY

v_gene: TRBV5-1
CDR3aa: ASSSQGENTEAF

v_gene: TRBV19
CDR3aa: ASSNLGGSPLH

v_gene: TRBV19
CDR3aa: ASSIRAGTGGDEQF

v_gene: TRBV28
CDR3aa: ASSFSGSHNEQF

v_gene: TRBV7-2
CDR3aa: ASSLIKAGANVLT

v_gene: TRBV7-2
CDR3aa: ASSWARTGELF

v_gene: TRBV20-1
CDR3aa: SASRGGTQY

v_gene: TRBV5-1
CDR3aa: ASSLALRTDSSTDTQY

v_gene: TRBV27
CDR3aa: ASSFGPGQGYRTEAF

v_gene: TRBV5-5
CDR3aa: ASSMGQGTDQPQH

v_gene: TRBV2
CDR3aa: ASSGRSDEKLF

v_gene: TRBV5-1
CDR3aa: ASSLEPQQGGEKLF

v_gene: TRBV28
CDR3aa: ASSLEGRSPLH

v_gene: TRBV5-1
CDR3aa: ASSRAGSSGTDTQY

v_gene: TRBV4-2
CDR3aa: ASSQAGYEQY

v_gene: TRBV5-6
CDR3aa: ASSPGQGISPLH

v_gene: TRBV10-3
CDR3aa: AISTGADTDTQY

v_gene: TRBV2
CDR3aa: ASSEGGYEQY

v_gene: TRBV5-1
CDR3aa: ASRASNYGYT

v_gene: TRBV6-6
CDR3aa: ASNTQGPPEPQH

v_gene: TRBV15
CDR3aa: ATSRDWSGGNQPQH

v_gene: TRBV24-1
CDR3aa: ATSWGGSTDTQY

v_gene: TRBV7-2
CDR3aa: ASSLGQGKETQY

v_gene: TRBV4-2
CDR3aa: ASSQDLSRGGNTGELF

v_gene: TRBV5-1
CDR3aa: ASSGWTGRTGELF

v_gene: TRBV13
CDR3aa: ASSATGGKVYGYT

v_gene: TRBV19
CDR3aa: ASSITGGEKLF

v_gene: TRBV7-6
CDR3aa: ASSPGGGKAKNIQY